This T cell receptor beta chain was sequenced for a study of cytomegalovirus exposure and HLA in healthy donors. Germline loops: CDR1 SGHTA, CDR2 FQGTGA. After removal of 0 bases from V and 6 bases from J, the junction contained 2 bases not matched to a gene. The CDR3 totals 15 residues. General study findings and limits: It is likely that the observed cluster of highly shared sequence variants was a sequencing artifact. Associated with cytomegalovirus, according to the listing, were about 160 TCR beta chains.

The PCR employed 60 Vbeta primers together with 13 Jbeta primers. Produced via immunoSEQ multiplex PCR; TCRdb's table is partial and in-frame only. The repertoire holds 150,000 to 200,000 clones, with 60% to 80% as singletons. A remark on this clone: Its target is unknown.

The sample taken for sequencing was PBMCs. This TCR derives from a man aged 50 or older in good health and CMV-seropositive. The chain couples TRBV7-3 to TRBJ1-6, with TRBD1 matching over 7 bases. For the CDR3, the DNA is TGTGCCAGCAGCTTAACTAACAGGGGTAATTCACCCCTCCACTTT. Encoded protein: CASSLTNRGNSPLHF.